These 17 T cell receptor beta chains share one sample of origin, sequenced in a study of shared T cell receptors in the human thymus. Only in-frame clones appear in the TCRdb table, and some are missing; sequencing was by immunoSEQ multiplex PCR. The data contain hundreds of thousands of clones, around 78% of them singletons. The same sample was also used in a study of human thymus T cells.

The specimen was thymocytes. The receptors were gathered from a boy less than two years old with a congenital heart defect.

This clone was counted between two and nine times. CDR3 amino acids: CASSPGLAGGPSGETQYF. Here the CDR3 DNA reads TGTGCCAGCAGCCCAGGACTAGCGGGAGGGCCCTCGGGAGAGACCCAGTACTTC. This chain uses TRBV7-9 with TRBJ2-5, with 15 bases fitting TRBD2. The CDR3 has 18 residues. Germline values: CDR1 SEHNR, CDR2 FQNEAQ (reference sequence). With V trimmed by 5 bases and J by 4 bases, 11 bases remained unmatched.

CDR3 sequence: CATTLAGDTGELFF. As DNA, the CDR3 is TGTGCCACAACCCTAGCGGGAGATACCGGGGAGCTGTTTTTT. The rearrangement joins TRBV30 to TRBJ2-2, with 10 bases matching TRBD2. There are 14 residues in the CDR3. Trimming took 8 bases from V and 5 from J; bases not matched to a gene: 8. Germline V CDR1 and CDR2: GTSNPN, SVGIG (reference sequence).

The chain uses TRBV11-2 and TRBJ2-3; 9 nucleotides match TRBD2. V lost 3 bases and J lost 4; bases outside the gene matches: 11. Germline-derived CDR1 and CDR2 are SGHAT and FQNNGV. The length of the CDR3 is 17 residues. Here the CDR3 DNA reads TGTGCCAGCAGCTTTAGCTTGGCGGGAGGGCCCCCAGATACGCAGTATTTT. It encodes CASSFSLAGGPPDTQYF.

This rearrangement joins TRBV15 to TRBJ2-4, with 8 bases lining up with TRBD2. The germline V gene encodes CDR1 LNHNV and CDR2 YYDKDF (reference sequence). V lost 4 bases and J lost 6; bases outside the gene matches: 11. The CDR3 covers 16 residues. The chain's CDR3 is CATSKDGRGATNIQYF. For the CDR3, the DNA is TGTGCCACCAGCAAGGACGGGAGGGGGGCGACAAACATTCAGTACTTC.

In its sample, this clone was seen once. The chain has TRBV2 and TRBJ2-1; D is perhaps TRBD1 (6 bases). The CDR3 length is 16 residues. CDR1 is SNHLY and CDR2 is FYNNEI in the germline V gene. V gave up 7 bases and J gave up 0 bases, with 16 bases separating them. The CDR3 nucleotides read TGTGCCAGCAACGGACAGCCTCCAAGCTCCTACAATGAGCAGTTCTTC. Its protein is CASNGQPPSSYNEQFF.

The chain has TRBV6-1 and TRBJ2-7, with TRBD1 matching 7 bases. Germline-derived CDR1 and CDR2 are MNHNS and SASEGT. Germline trimming cut 6 bases from V and 3 bases from J; bases unmatched to any gene: 8. The CDR3 sequence is 14 residues long. The CDR3 DNA reads as TGTGCCAGCAGCTCCGGGACAGCACTCTACGAGCAGTACTTC. It specifies CASSSGTALYEQYF.

This chain links TRBV30 with TRBJ2-7, with no clear D. The CDR3 has 14 amino acids. Germline-derived CDR1 and CDR2 are GTSNPN and SVGIG (reference sequence). Between the trimmed V and J ends, which lost 5 bases and 1 base, there was a span of 15 bases. CDR3 sequence: CAWVKRRESYEQYF. CDR3 in DNA: TGTGCCTGGGTAAAAAGGAGAGAGTCCTACGAGCAGTACTTC.

The CDR3 region is CASSLGLAGVGDEQFF. Here the CDR3 DNA reads TGTGCCAGCAGTTTAGGGCTAGCGGGAGTCGGGGATGAGCAGTTCTTC. J is TRBJ2-1 and V is TRBV28, with 10 bases that match TRBD2. This CDR3 has 16 amino acids. Trimming cost V 2 bases and J 8 bases; bases outside gene matches: 9. In germline, CDR1 is MDHEN, CDR2 SYDVKM. Together with reference TRBV28 and TRBJ2-1, the CDR3 gives the full variable domain: DVKVTQSSRYLVKRTGEKVFLECVQDMDHENMFWYRQDPGLGLRLIYFSYDVKMKEKGDIPEGYSVSREKKERFSLILESASTNQTSMYLCASSLGLAGVGDEQFFGPGTRLTVL.

This clone was found a few times. The chain has TRBV19 and TRBJ2-1; 12 bases fit TRBD2. The germline CDR1 and CDR2 sequences are LNHDA and SQIVND (reference sequence). The J segment lost 9 bases and the V segment lost 8 bases, leaving 20 bases of the junction unmatched. The CDR3 contains 18 residues. CDR3 amino acids: CASGRTSGTEGVVGEQFF. CDR3 DNA sequence: TGTGCCAGTGGGAGGACTAGCGGGACTGAGGGGGTCGTGGGTGAGCAGTTCTTC.

A remark on this clone: One end of the junction varies from germline; a read error may be responsible. The V and J genes are TRBV10-2 and TRBJ2-7; a weak D match, TRBD2 (6 bases). CDR1 WSHSY and CDR2 SAAADI come from the germline V gene. The CDR3 is 11 amino acids. CDR3 bases: TGCGCCAGCCTTAGTGCGGGGAACAGGAACTTC. This gives the protein CASLSAGNRNF.

The V and J genes are TRBV5-4 and TRBJ2-7, with 11 bases lining up with TRBD2. J lost 5 bases, V lost 0 bases, and 7 bases had no gene match. Germline V gene data show CDR1 as SGHNT and CDR2 as YYREEE (reference sequence). The CDR3 is 16 amino acids. The CDR3 is CASSLVGSGRAHEQYF. The CDR3 DNA reads TGTGCCAGCAGCTTGGTCGGTAGCGGGAGGGCCCACGAGCAGTACTTC.

The genes are TRBV28 and TRBJ2-5; 9 bases line up with TRBD2. The DNA end lines up better with TRBJ2-7; the J call may be wrong. This CDR3 spans 18 amino acids. Germline V CDR1 and CDR2: MDHEN, SYDVKM. CDR3 region: CASSLSGTSWGSFYEQYF. The CDR3 bases are TGTGCCAGCAGTTTATCGGGGACTAGCTGGGGTTCTTTTTACGAGCAGTACTTC.

This clone appeared a single time. The chain has TRBV14 and TRBJ2-1, with 15 bases matching TRBD2. After removal of 3 bases from V and 0 bases from J, the junction contained 9 bases not matched to a gene. Germline V gene sequence: CDR1 SGHDN, CDR2 FVKESK. The CDR3 sequence is 20 residues long. The CDR3 sequence is CASSQGTSGRPSSSYNEQFF. As DNA, the CDR3 is TGTGCCAGCAGCCAGGGGACTAGCGGGAGGCCTTCGAGCTCCTACAATGAGCAGTTCTTC.

This chain connects TRBV4-3 to TRBJ2-5; possibly TRBD2 for D (7 bases). CDR1 LGHNA and CDR2 YSLEER come from the germline V gene. V lost 2 bases, J lost 5 bases, and 15 bases lay in between. The CDR3 consists of 15 residues. The CDR3 protein is CASSQIGEGGETQYF. CDR3 DNA sequence: TGCGCCAGCAGCCAAATCGGGGAGGGGGGGGAGACCCAGTACTTC.

The V and J genes are TRBV9 and TRBJ2-1, with D possibly matching TRBD2 (6 bases). The germline V gene encodes CDR1 SGDLS and CDR2 YYNGEE. Trimming left V 0 bases short and J 5 bases short, with 12 bases between. CDR3 length equals 15 residues. The CDR3 loop reads CASSVVVGGDNEQFF. As DNA, the CDR3 is TGTGCCAGCAGCGTAGTAGTGGGGGGAGACAATGAGCAGTTCTTC.

The chain is built from TRBV4-3 and TRBJ1-1, with 8 bases fitting TRBD1. The CDR3 is made up of 18 amino acids. J was trimmed by 7 bases and V by 0 bases; bases with no gene match: 16. CDR1 is LGHNA, CDR2 YSLEER, per germline. The CDR3 sequence is CASSQESPGQGPGGEAFF. CDR3 DNA sequence: TGCGCCAGCAGCCAAGAGTCCCCCGGACAGGGCCCGGGGGGTGAAGCTTTCTTT.

The rearrangement uses TRBV14 and TRBJ1-1, with D tentatively TRBD1 (6 bases). The CDR3 runs to 16 residues. CDR1 and CDR2 from the germline V gene are SGHDN and FVKESK. Trimming shortened V by 3 bases and J by 3 bases, and 17 bases separated the two germline ends. CDR3 sequence reads: CASSHGGGRFDTEAFF. The CDR3 DNA follows: TGTGCCAGCAGCCACGGCGGGGGGCGCTTTGACACTGAAGCTTTCTTT.